This T cell receptor (beta chain) was retrieved from a study of OX40 agonist ivuxolimab in advanced cancers. General notes on the study: Ivuxolimab was a fully human IgG2 agonistic monoclonal antibody targeting the costimulatory receptor OX40 (CD134). In the dose-escalation cohort, 82.7% of patients were male, and the mean age was approximately 64 years, with a range of about 23 to 85. Patients were allowed to have had prior anti-PD-1, anti-PD-L1 or anti-CTLA-4 therapy, and about 40% of the dose-escalation patients had been treated with checkpoint inhibitors. Peripheral TCRbeta sequencing was intended to test whether TCR sequence diversity was altered and clonal T-cell expansion was caused by ivuxolimab. Of the approximately 50 dose-escalation patients, hepatocellular carcinoma was present in about 19, melanoma in approximately 15, renal cell carcinoma in 9 and head and neck cancer in 9. Partial responses were achieved by three dose-escalation patients, of whom one had hepatocellular carcinoma and two had cutaneous melanoma. The paper describes the monotherapy dose-escalation part (N = 52 patients) of the phase I trial of ivuxolimab. Intravenous ivuxolimab was administered to patients every 2 weeks at six dose levels: 0.01, 0.1, 0.3, 1.5, 3 and 10 mg/kg.

V was cut back by 7 bases and J by 4 bases, leaving a gap of 19 bases between them. Reading from cysteine to phenylalanine, the CDR3 counts 15 amino acids. Only the CDR3 part of the read is kept: 45 bases, read in frame from the first base. The germline V gene (reference sequence) supplies CDR1 WNHNN and CDR2 SYGVQD. Patients with autoimmune disease history or receiving systemic immunosuppression were excluded from the trial. Peripheral blood for TCR sequencing was drawn from every dose cohort at baseline, at cycle 4 day 1 and at cycle 7 day 1. The samples were drawn from a first-in-human, open-label, multicenter phase I dose-escalation trial of ivuxolimab. Adults with locally advanced or metastatic melanoma, renal cell carcinoma, hepatocellular carcinoma or head and neck squamous cell carcinoma were enrolled in the trial. Before TCR sequencing, CD4+ T cells and CD8+ T cells from peripheral blood were sorted into separate populations.

Worth noting for this clone: No cognate antigen has been identified for it. No base-level quality is on record; no much larger clone is a single base apart. Different DNA sequences within this sample yield the same CDR3.

Here is what the overall study found, with its caveats: At doses of 0.1 to 3.0 mg/kg, clonal expansion of both CD4+ and CD8+ blood T cells was observed from baseline to week 6. The antigen specificity of the peripheral T cells that underwent clonal expansion was not determined. Partial responders in the 0.1-3.0 mg/kg groups had among the lowest normalized peripheral clonal expansion, especially among CD8+ T cells. After ivuxolimab, more expanded clones were found on average in CD8+ T cells than in CD4+ T cells. Low levels of normalized T-cell clonal expansion were also seen in some nonresponding patients.

To sequence the TCRbeta CDR3 region, genomic DNA was isolated from the sorted cells. The immunoSEQ Assay was used to sequence the TCRbeta CDR3 regions. TCRdb re-hosts the immuneACCESS table, in-frame sequences only. Its copies lack some clones; in the studies checked, an unresolved V gene accounts for under half of them, and the cause for the rest is not known. In this sample the table shows about 61,000 clones, 80% to 85% of which occur a single time. The top ten hold roughly 3.3% of the sample. The V and J segments used are TRBV10-1 and TRBJ1-1; 5 matching bases give a weak D call of TRBD1. Source: CD4+ or CD8+ T cells sorted from blood, taken in a trial of the OX40 agonist ivuxolimab. The sequence was collected from an adult with an advanced solid tumor such as melanoma, head and neck, liver or kidney cancer. The DNA is TGCGCCAGCAATTACCGAGGGGAAGGAAGCACTGAAGCTTTCTTT. It codes for CASNYRGEGSTEAFF.